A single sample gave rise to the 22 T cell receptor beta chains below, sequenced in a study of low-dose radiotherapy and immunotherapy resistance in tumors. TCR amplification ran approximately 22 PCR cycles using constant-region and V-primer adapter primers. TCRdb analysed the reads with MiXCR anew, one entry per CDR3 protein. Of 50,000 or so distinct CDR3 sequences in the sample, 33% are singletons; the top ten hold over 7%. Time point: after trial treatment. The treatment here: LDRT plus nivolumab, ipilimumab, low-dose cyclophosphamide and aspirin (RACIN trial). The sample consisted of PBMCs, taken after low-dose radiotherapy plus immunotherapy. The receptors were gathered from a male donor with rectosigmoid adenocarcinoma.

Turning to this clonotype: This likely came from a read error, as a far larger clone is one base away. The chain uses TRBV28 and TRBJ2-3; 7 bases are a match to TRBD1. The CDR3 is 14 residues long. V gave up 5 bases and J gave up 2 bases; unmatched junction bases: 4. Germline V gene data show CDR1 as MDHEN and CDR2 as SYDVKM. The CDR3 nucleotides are TGTGCCAGCAGTGAGGACAGGATCACAGATACGCAGTATTTT. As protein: CASSEDRITDTQYF.

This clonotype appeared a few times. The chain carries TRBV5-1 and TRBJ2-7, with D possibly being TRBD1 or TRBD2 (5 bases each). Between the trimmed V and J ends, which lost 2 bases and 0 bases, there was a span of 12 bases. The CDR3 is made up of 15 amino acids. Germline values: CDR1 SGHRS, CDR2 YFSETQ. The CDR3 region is CASSLGPGPSYEQYF. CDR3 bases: TGCGCCAGCAGCTTAGGACCGGGACCCTCCTACGAGCAGTACTTC.

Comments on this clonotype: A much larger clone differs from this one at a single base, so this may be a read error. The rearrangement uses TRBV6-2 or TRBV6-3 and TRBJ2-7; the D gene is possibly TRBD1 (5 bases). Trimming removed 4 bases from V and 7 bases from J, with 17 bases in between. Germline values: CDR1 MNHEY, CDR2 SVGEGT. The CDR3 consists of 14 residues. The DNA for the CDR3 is TGTGCCAGCAGTTGGGCGGACACAGGCAATGAGCAGTACTTC. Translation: CASSWADTGNEQYF.

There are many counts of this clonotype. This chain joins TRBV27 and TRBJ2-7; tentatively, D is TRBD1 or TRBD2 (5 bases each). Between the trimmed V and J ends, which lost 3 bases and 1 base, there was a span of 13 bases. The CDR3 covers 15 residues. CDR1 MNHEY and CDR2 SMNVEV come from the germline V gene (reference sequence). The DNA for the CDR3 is TGTGCCAGCAGTTTGAGGGGCCAGAGGTCCTACGAGCAGTACTTC. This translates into CASSLRGQRSYEQYF.

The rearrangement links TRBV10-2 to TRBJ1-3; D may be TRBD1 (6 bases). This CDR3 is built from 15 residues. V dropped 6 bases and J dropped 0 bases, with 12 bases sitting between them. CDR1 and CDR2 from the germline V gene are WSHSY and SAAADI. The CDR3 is CASSSQGNSGNTIYF. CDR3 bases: TGCGCCAGCAGCTCACAGGGAAACTCTGGAAACACCATATATTTT.

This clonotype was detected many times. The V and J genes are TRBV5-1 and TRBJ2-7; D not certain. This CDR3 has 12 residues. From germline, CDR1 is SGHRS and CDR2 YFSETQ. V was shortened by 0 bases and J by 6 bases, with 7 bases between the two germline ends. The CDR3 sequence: CASSLEGGEQYF. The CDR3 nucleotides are TGCGCCAGCAGCTTGGAAGGTGGCGAGCAGTACTTC.

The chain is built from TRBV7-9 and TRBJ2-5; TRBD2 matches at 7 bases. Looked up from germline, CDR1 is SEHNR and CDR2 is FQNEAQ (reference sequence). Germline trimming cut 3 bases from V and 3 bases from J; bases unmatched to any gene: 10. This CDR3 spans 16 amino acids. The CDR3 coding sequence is TGTGCCAGCAGCTTCTCCTGGGGAGGGGACGAAGAGACCCAGTACTTC. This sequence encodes CASSFSWGGDEETQYF.

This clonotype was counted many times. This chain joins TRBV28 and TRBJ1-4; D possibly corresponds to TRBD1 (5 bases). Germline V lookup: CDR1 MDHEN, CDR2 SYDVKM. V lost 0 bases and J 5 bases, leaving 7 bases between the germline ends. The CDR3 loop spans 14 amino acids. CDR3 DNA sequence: TGTGCCAGCAGTTTATGGGGACCAAATGAAAAACTGTTTTTT. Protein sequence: CASSLWGPNEKLFF.

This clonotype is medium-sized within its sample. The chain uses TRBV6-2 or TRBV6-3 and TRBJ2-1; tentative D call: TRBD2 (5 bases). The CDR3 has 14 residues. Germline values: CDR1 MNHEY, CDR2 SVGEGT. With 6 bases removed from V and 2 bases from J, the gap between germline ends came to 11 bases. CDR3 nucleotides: TGTGCCAGCAGCCGAACCGGGACCTACAATGAGCAGTTCTTC. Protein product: CASSRTGTYNEQFF.

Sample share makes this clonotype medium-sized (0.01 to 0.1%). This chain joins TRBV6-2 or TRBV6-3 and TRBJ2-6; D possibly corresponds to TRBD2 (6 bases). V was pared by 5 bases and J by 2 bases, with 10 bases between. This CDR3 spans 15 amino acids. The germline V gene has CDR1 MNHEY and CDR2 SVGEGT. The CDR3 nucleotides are TGTGCCAGCAGTGGAGGGGTGCCTGGGGCCAACGTCCTGACTTTC. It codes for CASSGGVPGANVLTF.

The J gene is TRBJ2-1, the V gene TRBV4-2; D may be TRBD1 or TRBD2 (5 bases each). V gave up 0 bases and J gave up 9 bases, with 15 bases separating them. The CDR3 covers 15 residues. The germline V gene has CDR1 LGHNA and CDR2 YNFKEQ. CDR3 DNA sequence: TGTGCCAGCAGCCAAGAGGGTGACAGTGGGGGTGAGCAGTTCTTC. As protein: CASSQEGDSGGEQFF.

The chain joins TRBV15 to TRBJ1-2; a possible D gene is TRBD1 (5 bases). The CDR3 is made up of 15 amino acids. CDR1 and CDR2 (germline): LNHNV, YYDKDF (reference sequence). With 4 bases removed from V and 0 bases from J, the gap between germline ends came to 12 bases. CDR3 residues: CATSTGTGANYGYTF. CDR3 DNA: TGTGCCACCAGCACCGGGACCGGAGCTAACTATGGCTACACCTTC. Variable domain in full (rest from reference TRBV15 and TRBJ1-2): DAMVIQNPRYQVTQFGKPVTLSCSQTLNHNVMYWYQQKSSQAPKLLFHYYDKDFNNEADTPDNFQSRRPNTSFCFLDIRSPGLGDTAMYLCATSTGTGANYGYTFGSGTRLTVV.

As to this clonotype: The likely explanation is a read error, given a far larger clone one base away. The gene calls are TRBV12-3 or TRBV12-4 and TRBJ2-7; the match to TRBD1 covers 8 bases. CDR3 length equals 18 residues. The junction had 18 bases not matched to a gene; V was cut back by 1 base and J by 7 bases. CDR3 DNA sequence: TGTGCCAGCAGTTTAGAGAGCTCCGACAGGGGTGGGTACAATGAGCAGTACTTC. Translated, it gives CASSLESSDRGGYNEQYF.

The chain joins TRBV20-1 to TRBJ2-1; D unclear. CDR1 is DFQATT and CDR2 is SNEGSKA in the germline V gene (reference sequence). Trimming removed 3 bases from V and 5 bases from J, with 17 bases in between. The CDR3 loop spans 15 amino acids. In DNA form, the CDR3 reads TGCAGTGCTAGTGCCGAGAACGACTCGGACAATGAGCAGTTCTTC. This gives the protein CSASAENDSDNEQFF.

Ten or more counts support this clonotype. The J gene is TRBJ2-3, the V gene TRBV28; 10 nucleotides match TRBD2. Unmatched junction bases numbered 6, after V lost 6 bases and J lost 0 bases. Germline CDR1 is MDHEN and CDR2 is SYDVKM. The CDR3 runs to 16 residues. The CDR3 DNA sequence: TGTGCCAGCAGCACTAGCGGGGTAGCTAGCACAGATACGCAGTATTTT. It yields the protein CASSTSGVASTDTQYF.

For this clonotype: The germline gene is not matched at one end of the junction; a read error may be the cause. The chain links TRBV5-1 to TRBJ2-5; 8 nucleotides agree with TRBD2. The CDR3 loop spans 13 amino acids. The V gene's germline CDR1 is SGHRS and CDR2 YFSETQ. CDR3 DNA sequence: TGCGCCAGCAGCTTGACTAGCGGAGGCTACCCCCAATTC. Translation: CASSLTSGGYPQF.

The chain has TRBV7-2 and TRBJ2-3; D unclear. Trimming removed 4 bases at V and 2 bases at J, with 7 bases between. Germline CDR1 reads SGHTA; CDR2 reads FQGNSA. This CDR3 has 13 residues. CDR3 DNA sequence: TGTGCCAGCAGCTCAGGCCCCACAGATACGCAGTATTTT. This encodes CASSSGPTDTQYF.

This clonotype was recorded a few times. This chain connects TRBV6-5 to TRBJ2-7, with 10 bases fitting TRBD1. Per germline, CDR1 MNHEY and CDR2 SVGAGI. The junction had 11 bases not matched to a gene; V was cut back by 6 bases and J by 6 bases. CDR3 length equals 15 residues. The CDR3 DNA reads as TGTGCCAGCAGGGAACTCGGGACAGGGGTTGGCGAGCAGTACTTC. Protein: CASRELGTGVGEQYF.

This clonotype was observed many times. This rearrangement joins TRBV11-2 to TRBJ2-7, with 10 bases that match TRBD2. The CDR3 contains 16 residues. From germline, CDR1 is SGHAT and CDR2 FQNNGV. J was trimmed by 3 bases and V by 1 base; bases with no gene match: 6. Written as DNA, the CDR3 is TGTGCCAGCAGCTTAGTTGGGCTAGCGGGGGACTACGAGCAGTACTTC. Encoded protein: CASSLVGLAGDYEQYF.

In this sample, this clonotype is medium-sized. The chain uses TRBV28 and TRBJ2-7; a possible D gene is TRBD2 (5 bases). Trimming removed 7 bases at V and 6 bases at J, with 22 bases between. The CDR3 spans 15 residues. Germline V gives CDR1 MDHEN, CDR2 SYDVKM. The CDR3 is CASNPRGPTFAEQYF. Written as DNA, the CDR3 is TGTGCCAGCAACCCCCGGGGTCCGACGTTCGCCGAGCAGTACTTC.

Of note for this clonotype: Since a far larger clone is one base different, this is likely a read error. The CDR3 reads CASSTGRGHYEQFF. In nucleotides, the CDR3 is TGTGCCAGCAGTACGGGAAGGGGGCACTACGAGCAGTTCTTC. The genes are TRBV6-2 or TRBV6-3 and TRBJ2-1; TRBD1 agrees at 7 bases. CDR3 size: 14 residues. The V gene's germline CDR1 is MNHEY and CDR2 SVGEGT. V dropped 5 bases and J dropped 10; count of bases not matched to a gene: 11.

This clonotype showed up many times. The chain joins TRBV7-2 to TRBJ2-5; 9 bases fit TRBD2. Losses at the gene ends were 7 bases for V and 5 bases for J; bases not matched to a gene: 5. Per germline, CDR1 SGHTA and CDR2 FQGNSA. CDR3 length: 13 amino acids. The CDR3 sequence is CASIGGGAETQYF. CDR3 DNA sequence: TGTGCCAGCATCGGCGGGGGGGCGGAGACCCAGTACTTC.